The present T cell receptor beta chain was sequenced within a study of shared clonotypes between healthy human individuals. Across the study: CD8 memory received one plate per donor, CD8 naive two, CD4 memory three and CD4 naive three.

With respect to this clone: The sample holds other DNA sequences that translate to the same CDR3.

Trimming cost V 0 bases and J 1 base; bases outside gene matches: 2. The germline V gene has CDR1 SGHRS and CDR2 YFSETQ. This CDR3 has 15 residues. Deep was the level at which the assay was run. TCRdb keeps only in-frame clones here, not all; method: immunoSEQ multiplex PCR. The sample has a few million clones, 90% to 95% seen once. This clonotype was sampled from a man younger than 35 in good health. The rearrangement uses TRBV5-1 and TRBJ2-7; 9 bases align to TRBD2. Sequencing used naive CD4+ T cells sorted from blood. Subset: CD45RA+ positively selected. CDR3 in DNA: TGCGCCAGCAGCTTGGGTACTAGCGGGTCCTACGAGCAGTACTTC. This encodes CASSLGTSGSYEQYF.